This TCR beta chain was recovered during a study of human T cells and chemical hapten exposure. Background on the study: Small pooled library volume differences mainly caused per-sample TCR yield variation. Notes on the study in general: No change in TCRs above 1 in 1000 frequency was produced by DPC sensitization.

This clonotype was counted ten times or more. Its antigen is currently unknown. Unfractionated whole blood yielded total RNA. The germline CDR1 and CDR2 sequences are LNHDA and SQIVND (reference sequence). The CDR3 is made up of 15 amino acids. V was trimmed by 8 bases and J by 6 bases, leaving 22 bases between them. The library put unique molecular identifiers onto individual cDNA molecules. TCRdb re-called the 5' RACE reads through MiXCR, storing one row per CDR3 protein. The top ten clones hold 1.3% to 1.5% of a sample with around 140,000 distinct CDR3 sequences, 4.1% of them seen once. V usage is TRBV19 and J usage is TRBJ1-1; no clear D gene. This receptor was identified in a female donor in good health. The CDR3 spells CASSQAGILIPEAFF. The CDR3 bases are TGTGCCAGTTCCCAAGCGGGCATTTTGATCCCTGAAGCTTTCTTT. Together with reference TRBV19 and TRBJ1-1, the CDR3 gives the full variable domain: DGGITQSPKYLFRKEGQNVTLSCEQNLNHDAMYWYRQDPGQGLRLIYYSQIVNDFQKGDIAEGYSVSREKKESFPLTVTSAQKNPTAFYLCASSQAGILIPEAFFGQGTRLTVV.